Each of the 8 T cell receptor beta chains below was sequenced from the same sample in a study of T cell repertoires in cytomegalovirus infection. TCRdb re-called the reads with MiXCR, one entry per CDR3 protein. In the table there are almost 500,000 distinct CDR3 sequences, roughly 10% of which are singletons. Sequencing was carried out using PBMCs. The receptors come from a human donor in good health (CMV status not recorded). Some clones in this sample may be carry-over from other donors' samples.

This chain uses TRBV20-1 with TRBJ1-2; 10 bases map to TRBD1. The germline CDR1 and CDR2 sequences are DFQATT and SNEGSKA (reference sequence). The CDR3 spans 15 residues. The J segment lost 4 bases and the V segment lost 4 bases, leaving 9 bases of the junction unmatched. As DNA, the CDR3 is TGCAGTGCTACCGAGGACAGGGGGGGGAGCTATGGCTACACCTTC. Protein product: CSATEDRGGSYGYTF.

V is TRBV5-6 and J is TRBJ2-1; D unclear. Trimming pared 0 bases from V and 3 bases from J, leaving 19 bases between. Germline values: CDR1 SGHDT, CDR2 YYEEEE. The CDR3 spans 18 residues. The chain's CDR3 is CASSLELFTPPRYNEQFF. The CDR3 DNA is TGTGCCAGCAGCTTGGAATTATTCACTCCTCCCCGCTACAATGAGCAGTTCTTC.

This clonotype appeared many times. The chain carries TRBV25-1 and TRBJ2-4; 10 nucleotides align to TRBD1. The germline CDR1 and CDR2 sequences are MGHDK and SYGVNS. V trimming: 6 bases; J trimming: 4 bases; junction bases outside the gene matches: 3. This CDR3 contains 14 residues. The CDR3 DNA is TGTGCCAGCAGAGGGACAGGGGAGAAAAACATTCAGTACTTC. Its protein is CASRGTGEKNIQYF.

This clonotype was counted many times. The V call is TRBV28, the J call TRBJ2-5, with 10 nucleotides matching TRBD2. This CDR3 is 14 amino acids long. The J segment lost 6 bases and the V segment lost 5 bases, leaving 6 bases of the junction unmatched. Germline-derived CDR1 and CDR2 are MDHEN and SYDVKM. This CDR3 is CASSPSGSRKTQYF. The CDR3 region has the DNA TGTGCCAGCAGTCCTAGCGGGAGTCGGAAGACCCAGTACTTC.

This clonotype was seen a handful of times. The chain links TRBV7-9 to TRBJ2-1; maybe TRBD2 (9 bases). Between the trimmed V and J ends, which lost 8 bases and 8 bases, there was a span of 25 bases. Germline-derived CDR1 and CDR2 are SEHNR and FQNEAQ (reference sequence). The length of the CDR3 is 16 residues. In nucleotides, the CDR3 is TGTGCCAGCCATCAGGGGGCGGGGGGGCGAACCCATGAGCAGTTCTTC. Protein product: CASHQGAGGRTHEQFF.

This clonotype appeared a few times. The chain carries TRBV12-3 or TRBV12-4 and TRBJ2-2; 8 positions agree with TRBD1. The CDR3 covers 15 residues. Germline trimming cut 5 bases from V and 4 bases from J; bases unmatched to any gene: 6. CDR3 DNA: TGTGCCAGCAGTCCCCGGGACAGGAGCACCGGGGAGCTGTTTTTT. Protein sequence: CASSPRDRSTGELFF.

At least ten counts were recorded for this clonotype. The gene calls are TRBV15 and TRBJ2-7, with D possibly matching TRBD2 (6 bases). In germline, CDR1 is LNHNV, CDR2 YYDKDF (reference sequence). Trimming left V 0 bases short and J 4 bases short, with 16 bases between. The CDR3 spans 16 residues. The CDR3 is CATSRDNGGSRYEQYF. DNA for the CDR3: TGTGCCACCAGCAGAGATAATGGAGGGAGTCGGTACGAGCAGTACTTC.

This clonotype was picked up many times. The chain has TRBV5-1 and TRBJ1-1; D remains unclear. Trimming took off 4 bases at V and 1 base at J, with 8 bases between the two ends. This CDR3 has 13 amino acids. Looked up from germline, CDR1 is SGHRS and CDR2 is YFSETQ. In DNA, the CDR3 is TGCGCCAGCAGCGAGGGAGCGAACACTGAAGCTTTCTTT. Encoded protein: CASSEGANTEAFF.